Listed here are 27 T cell receptor beta chains from one sample, sequenced in a study of CD8 T cells in acute hepatitis C reinfection. The time point was: naive CD8 control sorted from an acute-time-point sample. Measured with immunoSEQ multiplex PCR; TCRdb has only the in-frame clones, and not every one. The sample includes 35,000 to 40,000 clones, about 86% seen only once; the top ten take roughly 0.48%. Sequencing was carried out using naive CD8+ T cells from PBMCs. These receptors were taken from a man aged 30 to 45 with chronic hepatitis C.

The chain couples TRBV6-5 to TRBJ1-2; 7 nucleotides match TRBD1. J lost 5 bases, V lost 5 bases, and 8 bases had no gene match. Looked up from germline, CDR1 is MNHEY and CDR2 is SVGAGI. The CDR3 totals 14 residues. CDR3 DNA sequence: TGTGCCAGCAGTCCCCTAGGACAGGTGTATGGCTACACCTTC. The encoded protein is CASSPLGQVYGYTF.

The genes are TRBV7-9 and TRBJ2-5, with D perhaps TRBD1 (5 bases). Trimming removed 0 bases from V and 3 bases from J, with 5 bases in between. Germline V gives CDR1 SEHNR, CDR2 FQNEAQ (reference sequence). The CDR3 contains 13 residues. CDR3 protein: CASSLATEETQYF. For the CDR3, the DNA is TGTGCCAGCAGCTTAGCGACAGAAGAGACCCAGTACTTC.

The V gene is TRBV27, the J gene TRBJ2-1; 14 positions agree with TRBD2. This CDR3 spans 15 amino acids. Germline CDR1 MNHEY, CDR2 SMNVEV (reference sequence). Germline trimming cut 10 bases from V and 8 bases from J; bases unmatched to any gene: 10. The CDR3 DNA reads as TGTGCCACCGAGAAAACGGGACTAGCGGGAGATGAGCAGTTCTTC. Translation gives CATEKTGLAGDEQFF.

This chain joins TRBV6-1 and TRBJ1-1, with a tentative D call TRBD1 (5 bases). The germline V gene has CDR1 MNHNS and CDR2 SASEGT. CDR3 length equals 15 residues. Trimming removed 3 bases at V and 3 bases at J, with 14 bases between. This CDR3 reads CASSDSGQGDTEAFF. The DNA of the CDR3 is TGTGCCAGCAGTGATAGTGGGCAGGGCGACACTGAAGCTTTCTTT.

CDR3 nucleotide sequence: TGTGCCAGCAGCGATGACAGGGTAGTTATCGGGGAGCTGTTTTTT. Translated, it gives CASSDDRVVIGELFF. V gene TRBV7-9 combines with J gene TRBJ2-2, with 7 bases lining up with TRBD1. In germline, CDR1 is SEHNR, CDR2 FQNEAQ (reference sequence). The length of the CDR3 is 15 residues. The trim removed 5 bases at V and 7 bases at J, leaving 10 bases unmatched.

The V gene is TRBV7-6, the J gene TRBJ2-3, with 8 bases that match TRBD2. The CDR3 is 13 residues long. Germline assignment: CDR1 SGHVS and CDR2 FNYEAQ. With V trimmed by 4 bases and J by 5 bases, 2 bases remained unmatched. CDR3: CASSSAGGDTQYF. The CDR3 DNA reads as TGTGCCAGCAGCTCGGCGGGGGGAGATACGCAGTATTTT.

This chain links TRBV7-9 with TRBJ1-4, with 10 positions matching TRBD1. V dropped 1 base and J dropped 6; count of bases not matched to a gene: 2. The CDR3 spans 15 residues. Germline V gene data show CDR1 as SEHNR and CDR2 as FQNEAQ (reference sequence). Written as DNA, the CDR3 is TGTGCCAGCAGCTTAGGGACAGGGGGTCATGAAAAACTGTTTTTT. The encoded protein is CASSLGTGGHEKLFF.

The table lists this clone with a count of one. J is TRBJ2-5 and V is TRBV7-9; D may be TRBD2 (6 bases). The better agreement between TRBJ2-7 and the DNA end casts doubt on the J call. CDR1 and CDR2 (germline): SEHNR, FQNEAQ (reference sequence). This CDR3 comprises 15 residues. CDR3 region: CASSPVGGNVYEQYF. CDR3 DNA sequence: TGTGCCAGCAGCCCCGTGGGAGGAAACGTCTACGAGCAGTACTTC.

The rearrangement joins TRBV14 to TRBJ1-2, with 7 bases that match TRBD1. The germline V gene has CDR1 SGHDN and CDR2 FVKESK. The trim removed 1 base at V and 8 bases at J, leaving 10 bases unmatched. CDR3 length: 15 amino acids. The CDR3, as DNA: TGTGCCAGCAGCCAAGCCCCCACAGGGGTGAGAGGCTACACCTTC. This gives the protein CASSQAPTGVRGYTF.

V is TRBV15 and J is TRBJ1-5; TRBD1 might be the D (6 bases). The CDR3 consists of 14 residues. V was clipped by 3 bases and J by 4 bases, with 10 bases between them. CDR1 is LNHNV and CDR2 is YYDKDF in the germline V gene (reference sequence). The CDR3 nucleotides are TGTGCCACCAGCAGTAGGGGGATTAATCAGCCCCAGCATTTT. Protein product: CATSSRGINQPQHF. The full variable domain, completed using reference TRBV15 and TRBJ1-5, is DAMVIQNPRYQVTQFGKPVTLSCSQTLNHNVMYWYQQKSSQAPKLLFHYYDKDFNNEADTPDNFQSRRPNTSFCFLDIRSPGLGDTAMYLCATSSRGINQPQHFGDGTRLSIL.

The chain links TRBV10-3 to TRBJ2-5, with 10 positions matching TRBD2. J gave up 4 bases and V 3 bases, and 8 bases lay outside the gene matches. CDR1 ENHRY and CDR2 SYGVKD come from the germline V gene. The CDR3 has 16 amino acids. The DNA for the CDR3 is TGTGCCATCAGTGAATTCAGCGGGAGGGCGGGAGAGACCCAGTACTTC. Its translation: CAISEFSGRAGETQYF.

The chain joins TRBV6-6 to TRBJ2-7, with a possible D match to TRBD1 (6 bases). This CDR3 is 14 amino acids long. Germline CDR1 and CDR2: MNHNY and SVGAGI (reference sequence). The V gene lost 4 bases and the J gene lost 6 bases, with 16 bases spanning the gap. The CDR3 spells CASSSPRQALEQYF. For the CDR3, the DNA is TGTGCCAGCAGTTCCCCCAGACAGGCCCTCGAGCAGTACTTC.

This chain connects TRBV30 to TRBJ1-1, with a weak D call TRBD1 (6 bases). This CDR3 comprises 16 residues. Germline V gives CDR1 GTSNPN, CDR2 SVGIG (reference sequence). V was shortened by 2 bases and J by 0 bases, with 16 bases between the two germline ends. CDR3: CAWSSDRDKLNTEAFF. As DNA, the CDR3 is TGTGCCTGGAGTTCGGATCGGGACAAATTGAACACTGAAGCTTTCTTT. Variable domain in full (rest from reference TRBV30 and TRBJ1-1): SQTIHQWPATLVQPVGSPLSLECTVEGTSNPNLYWYRQAAGRGLQLLFYSVGIGQISSEVPQNLSASRPQDRQFILSSKKLLLSDSGFYLCAWSSDRDKLNTEAFFGQGTRLTVV.

The V gene is TRBV7-8, the J gene TRBJ2-1; 10 bases align to TRBD2. This CDR3 spans 16 amino acids. Germline assignment: CDR1 SGHVS and CDR2 FQNEAQ. V was clipped by 1 base and J by 4 bases; unmatched bases: 4. The CDR3 reads CASSLVGTSAYNEQFF. In DNA, the CDR3 is TGTGCCAGCAGCTTAGTGGGGACTAGCGCATACAATGAGCAGTTCTTC.

The V call is TRBV10-2, the J call TRBJ2-7, with D possibly being TRBD1 (6 bases). The CDR3 length is 15 residues. Germline lookup yields CDR1 WSHSY and CDR2 SAAADI. Between the trimmed V and J ends, which lost 3 bases and 3 bases, there was a span of 15 bases. CDR3 protein: CASSERTGIHYEQYF. CDR3 DNA sequence: TGCGCCAGCAGTGAAAGAACAGGGATACACTACGAGCAGTACTTC.

In nucleotides, the CDR3 is TGTGCCAGCAGCTTAGTAGGGTGGCGGACTGAAGCTTTCTTT. It specifies CASSLVGWRTEAFF. The chain links TRBV7-9 to TRBJ1-1, with D unresolved. Germline V CDR1 and CDR2: SEHNR, FQNEAQ (reference sequence). Between the trimmed V and J ends, which lost 1 base and 5 bases, there was a span of 11 bases. CDR3 length equals 14 residues.

The CDR3 DNA is TGTGCCAGCAGCGGCTCTTTACGAGGAGGGAATGAGCAGTTCTTC. The encoded protein is CASSGSLRGGNEQFF. V gene TRBV9 combines with J gene TRBJ2-1, with D possibly matching TRBD2 (6 bases). The V end was cut by 3 bases, the J end by 7 bases, with 17 bases between. This CDR3 has 15 amino acids. The germline gives CDR1 SGDLS, CDR2 YYNGEE.

The rearrangement joins TRBV9 to TRBJ2-5, with no clear D. In germline, CDR1 is SGDLS, CDR2 YYNGEE. The V and J ends lost 0 bases and 4 bases respectively, with 7 bases between them. This CDR3 is 13 amino acids long. CDR3 region: CASSVVPGETQYF. The CDR3 DNA reads as TGTGCCAGCAGCGTAGTCCCAGGAGAGACCCAGTACTTC. Filled out from reference TRBV9 and TRBJ2-5, the complete variable domain reads DSGVTQTPKHLITATGQRVTLRCSPRSGDLSVYWYQQSLDQGLQFLIQYYNGEERAKGNILERFSAQQFPDLHSELNLSSLELGDSALYFCASSVVPGETQYFGPGTRLLVL.

The V gene is TRBV27, the J gene TRBJ1-1; D is undetermined. Germline V CDR1 and CDR2: MNHEY, SMNVEV (reference sequence). V was cut by 0 bases and J by 4 bases, with 12 bases left in between. The CDR3 contains 15 residues. The CDR3 protein is CASSLSTRGATEAFF. The DNA for the CDR3 is TGTGCCAGCAGTTTATCGACGCGGGGTGCCACTGAAGCTTTCTTT.

The chain combines TRBV19 with TRBJ1-1, with D possibly TRBD1 on 6 matching bases. The CDR3 runs 14 residues. Germline CDR1 and CDR2: LNHDA and SQIVND (reference sequence). Trimming removed 3 bases at V and 1 base at J, with 9 bases between. The CDR3 region is CASSMQGSNTEAFF. DNA of the CDR3: TGTGCCAGTAGTATGCAGGGGTCGAACACTGAAGCTTTCTTT. The full variable domain, completed using reference TRBV19 and TRBJ1-1, is DGGITQSPKYLFRKEGQNVTLSCEQNLNHDAMYWYRQDPGQGLRLIYYSQIVNDFQKGDIAEGYSVSREKKESFPLTVTSAQKNPTAFYLCASSMQGSNTEAFFGQGTRLTVV.

The chain is built from TRBV4-3 and TRBJ2-2, with 10 bases lining up with TRBD2. The CDR3 is made up of 18 amino acids. V was pared by 1 base and J by 7 bases, with 12 bases of the junction left unmatched. Per germline, CDR1 LGHNA and CDR2 YSLEER. As DNA, the CDR3 is TGCGCCAGCAGCCAAGTAACCAGCGGGGGGGTCCTTGGCGGGGAGCTGTTTTTT. This sequence encodes CASSQVTSGGVLGGELFF.

The CDR3 coding sequence is TGTGCCAGTAGTATCGGGTGGGAGGGGTACAATGAGCAGTTCTTC. This sequence encodes CASSIGWEGYNEQFF. The rearrangement links TRBV19 to TRBJ2-1; 7 nucleotides line up with TRBD2. With 3 bases clipped from V and 4 bases from J, the junction kept 6 bases outside the gene matches. This CDR3 has 15 amino acids. Germline V gene data show CDR1 as LNHDA and CDR2 as SQIVND (reference sequence).

This chain joins TRBV10-3 and TRBJ2-1, with D tentatively TRBD2 (6 bases). Trimming left V 3 bases short and J 7 bases short, with 16 bases between. From germline, CDR1 is ENHRY and CDR2 SYGVKD. The CDR3 spans 15 residues. CDR3 nucleotide sequence: TGTGCCATCAGTGATCCCGCGCTAGCGCGGAATGAGCAGTTCTTC. Its translation: CAISDPALARNEQFF.

The gene calls are TRBV27 and TRBJ1-6; D not resolved. The CDR3 runs to 13 residues. V was cut by 6 bases and J by 7 bases, with 10 bases left in between. The germline CDR1 and CDR2 sequences are MNHEY and SMNVEV (reference sequence). CDR3 in DNA: TGTGCCAGCAGCTACGATGGGAATTCACCCCTCCACTTT. This encodes CASSYDGNSPLHF.

Details on this clone: The sample carries other DNA sequences with the same CDR3. This chain joins TRBV9 and TRBJ2-7; the D is unclear. The V end was cut by 0 bases, the J end by 0 bases, with 4 bases between. The germline CDR1 and CDR2 sequences are SGDLS and YYNGEE. This CDR3 has 13 amino acids. CDR3 nucleotide sequence: TGTGCCAGCAGCGTAGGGGGCTCCTACGAGCAGTACTTC. Amino acids: CASSVGGSYEQYF. Based on the CDR3 plus reference TRBV9 and TRBJ2-7, the full variable domain is DSGVTQTPKHLITATGQRVTLRCSPRSGDLSVYWYQQSLDQGLQFLIQYYNGEERAKGNILERFSAQQFPDLHSELNLSSLELGDSALYFCASSVGGSYEQYFGPGTRLTVT.

V usage is TRBV6-1 and J usage is TRBJ1-4, with 9 bases fitting TRBD1. The V and J ends lost 10 bases and 3 bases, in that order; junction bases with no gene match: 3. The CDR3 loop spans 13 amino acids. Looked up from germline, CDR1 is MNHNS and CDR2 is SASEGT. The CDR3 DNA reads as TGTGCCACCCGGACAGGGGCTAATGAAAAACTGTTTTTT. Amino acid sequence: CATRTGANEKLFF.

The chain couples TRBV19 to TRBJ2-2; 9 nucleotides agree with TRBD2. CDR1 and CDR2 from the germline V gene are LNHDA and SQIVND (reference sequence). CDR3 length: 16 amino acids. V was pared by 5 bases and J by 2 bases, with 6 bases of the junction left unmatched. The CDR3 is CASSVSGSRNTGELFF. CDR3 DNA: TGTGCCAGTAGTGTTAGCGGGAGTCGCAACACCGGGGAGCTGTTTTTT.